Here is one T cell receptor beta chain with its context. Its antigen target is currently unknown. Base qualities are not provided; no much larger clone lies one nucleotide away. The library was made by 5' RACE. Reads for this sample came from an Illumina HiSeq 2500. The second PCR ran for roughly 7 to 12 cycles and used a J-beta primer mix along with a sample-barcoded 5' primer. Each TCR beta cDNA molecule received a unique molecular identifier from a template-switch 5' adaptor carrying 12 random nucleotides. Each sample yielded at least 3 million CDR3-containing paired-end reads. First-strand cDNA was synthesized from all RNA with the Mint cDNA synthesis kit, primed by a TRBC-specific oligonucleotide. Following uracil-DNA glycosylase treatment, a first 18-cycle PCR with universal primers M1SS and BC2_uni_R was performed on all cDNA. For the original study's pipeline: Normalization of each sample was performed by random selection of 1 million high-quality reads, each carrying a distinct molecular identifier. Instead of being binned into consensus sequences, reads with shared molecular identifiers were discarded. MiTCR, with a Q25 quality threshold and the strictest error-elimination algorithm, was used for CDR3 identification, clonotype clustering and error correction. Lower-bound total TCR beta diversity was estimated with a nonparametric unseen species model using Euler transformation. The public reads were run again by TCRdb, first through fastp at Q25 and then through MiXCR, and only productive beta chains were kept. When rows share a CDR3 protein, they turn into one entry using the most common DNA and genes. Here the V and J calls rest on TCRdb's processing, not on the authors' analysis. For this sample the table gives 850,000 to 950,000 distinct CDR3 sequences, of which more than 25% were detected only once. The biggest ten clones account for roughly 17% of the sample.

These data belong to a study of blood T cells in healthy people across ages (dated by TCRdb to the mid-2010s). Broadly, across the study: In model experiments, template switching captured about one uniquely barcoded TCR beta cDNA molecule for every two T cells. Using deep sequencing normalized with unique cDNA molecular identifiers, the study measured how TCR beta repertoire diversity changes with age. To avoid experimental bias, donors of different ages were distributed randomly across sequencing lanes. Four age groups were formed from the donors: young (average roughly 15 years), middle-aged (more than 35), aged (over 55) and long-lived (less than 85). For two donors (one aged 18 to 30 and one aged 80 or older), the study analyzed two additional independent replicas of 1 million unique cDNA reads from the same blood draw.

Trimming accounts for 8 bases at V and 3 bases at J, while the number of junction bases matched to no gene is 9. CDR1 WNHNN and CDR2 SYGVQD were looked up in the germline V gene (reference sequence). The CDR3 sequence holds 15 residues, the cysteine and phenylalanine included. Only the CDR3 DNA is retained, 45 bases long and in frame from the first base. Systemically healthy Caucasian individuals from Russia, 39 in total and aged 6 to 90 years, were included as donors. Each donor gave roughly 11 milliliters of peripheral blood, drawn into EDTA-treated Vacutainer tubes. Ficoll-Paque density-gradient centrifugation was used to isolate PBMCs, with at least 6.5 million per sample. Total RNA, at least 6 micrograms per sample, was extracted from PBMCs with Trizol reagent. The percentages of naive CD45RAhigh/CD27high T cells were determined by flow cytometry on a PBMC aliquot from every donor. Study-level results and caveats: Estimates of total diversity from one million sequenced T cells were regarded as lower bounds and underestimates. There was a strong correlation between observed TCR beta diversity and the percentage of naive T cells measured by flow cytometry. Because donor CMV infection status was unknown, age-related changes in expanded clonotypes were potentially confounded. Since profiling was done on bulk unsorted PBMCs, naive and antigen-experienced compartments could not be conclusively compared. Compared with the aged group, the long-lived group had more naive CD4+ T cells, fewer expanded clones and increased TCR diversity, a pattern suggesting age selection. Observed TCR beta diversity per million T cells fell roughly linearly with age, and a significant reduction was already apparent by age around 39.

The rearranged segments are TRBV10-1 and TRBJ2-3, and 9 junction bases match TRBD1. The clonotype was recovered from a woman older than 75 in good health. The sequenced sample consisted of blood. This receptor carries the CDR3 CASGTGNGWTDTQYF. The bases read TGCGCCAGCGGGACAGGGAATGGTTGGACAGATACGCAGTATTTT.